The T cell receptor (beta chain) described here comes from a study of T cell clonality in common variable immunodeficiency. Sequenced by immunoSEQ multiplex PCR; TCRdb stores in-frame clones only, minus some. The profile covers 25,000 to 30,000 clones, none occurring a single time. Findings and caveats of the study: Links between repertoire features and CVID complications were heterogeneity-limited. Reportedly, TCR beta sequences from common variable immunodeficiency showed fewer deletions and N-nucleotide insertions.

Both groups were predominantly of Caucasian heritage. Each donor provided about 5 to 9 ml of heparinized whole blood. This clone was seen a few times. The antigen remains unidentified. The sample was peripheral blood mononuclear cells. The source of this sequence is a human donor with common variable immunodeficiency.

CDR3 bases read: TGTGCCAGCAGCGGGACTAGCGGCCACAATGAG. It specifies CASSGTSGHNE. The full CDR3 protein is CASSGTSGHNEQFF. The rearrangement uses TRBV2 and TRBJ2-1, with 11 bases aligning to TRBD2. The sequenced fragment ends 3 residues before the CDR3 boundary, so the rest is inferred from the germline J gene. CDR1 is SNHLY and CDR2 is FYNNEI in the germline V gene. V shed 6 bases, J shed 5 bases, and the junction held 3 bases outside the gene matches. This CDR3 comprises 14 residues. Supplemented by reference TRBV2 and TRBJ2-1, the full variable domain reads EPEVTQTPSHQVTQMGQEVILRCVPISNHLYFYWYRQILGQKVEFLVSFYNNEISEKSEIFDDQFSVERPDGSNFTLKIRSTKLEDSAMYFCASSGTSGHNEQFFGPGTRLTVL.